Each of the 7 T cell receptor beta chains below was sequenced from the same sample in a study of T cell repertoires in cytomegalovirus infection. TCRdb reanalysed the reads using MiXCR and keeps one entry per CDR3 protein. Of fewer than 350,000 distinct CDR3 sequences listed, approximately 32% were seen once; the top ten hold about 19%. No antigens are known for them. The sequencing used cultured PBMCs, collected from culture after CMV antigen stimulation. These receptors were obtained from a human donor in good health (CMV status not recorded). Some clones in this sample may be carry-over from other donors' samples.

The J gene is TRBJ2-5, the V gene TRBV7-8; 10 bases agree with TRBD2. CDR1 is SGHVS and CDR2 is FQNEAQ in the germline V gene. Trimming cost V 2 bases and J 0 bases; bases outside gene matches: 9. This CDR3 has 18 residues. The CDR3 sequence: CASSLPLLLAGDQETQYF. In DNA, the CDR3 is TGTGCCAGCAGCTTACCCCTCCTTCTAGCGGGGGACCAAGAGACCCAGTACTTC.

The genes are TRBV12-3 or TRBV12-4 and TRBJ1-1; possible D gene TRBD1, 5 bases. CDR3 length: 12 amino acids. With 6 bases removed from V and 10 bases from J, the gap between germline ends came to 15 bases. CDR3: CASSWGRSRAFF. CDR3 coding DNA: TGTGCCAGCAGCTGGGGCCGGTCGAGAGCTTTCTTT.

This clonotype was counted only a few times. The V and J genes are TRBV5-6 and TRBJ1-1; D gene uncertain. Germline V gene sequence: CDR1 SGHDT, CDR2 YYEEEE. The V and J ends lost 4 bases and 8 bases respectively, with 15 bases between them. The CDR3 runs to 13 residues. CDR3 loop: CASSTRVSEEAFF. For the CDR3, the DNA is TGTGCCAGCAGCACGCGGGTTTCGGAGGAAGCTTTCTTT.

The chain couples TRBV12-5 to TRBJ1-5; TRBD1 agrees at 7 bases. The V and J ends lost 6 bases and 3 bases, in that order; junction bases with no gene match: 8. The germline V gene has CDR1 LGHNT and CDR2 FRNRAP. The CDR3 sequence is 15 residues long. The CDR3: CASGPEGGPNQPQHF. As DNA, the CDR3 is TGTGCTAGTGGCCCGGAAGGGGGCCCCAATCAGCCCCAGCATTTT.

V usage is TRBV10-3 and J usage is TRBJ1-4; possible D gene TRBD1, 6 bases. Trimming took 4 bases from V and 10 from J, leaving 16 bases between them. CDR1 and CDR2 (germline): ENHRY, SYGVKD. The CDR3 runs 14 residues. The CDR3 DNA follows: TGTGCCATCAGTGTTGGGGGGCGAGAGGGAAAACTGTTTTTT. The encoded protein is CAISVGGREGKLFF.

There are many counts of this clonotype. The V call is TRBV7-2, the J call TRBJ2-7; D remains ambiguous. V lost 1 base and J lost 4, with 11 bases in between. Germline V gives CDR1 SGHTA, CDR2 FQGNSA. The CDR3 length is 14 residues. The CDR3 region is CASSLDLVPYEQYF. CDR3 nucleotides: TGTGCCAGCAGCTTAGATCTAGTTCCTTACGAGCAGTACTTC.

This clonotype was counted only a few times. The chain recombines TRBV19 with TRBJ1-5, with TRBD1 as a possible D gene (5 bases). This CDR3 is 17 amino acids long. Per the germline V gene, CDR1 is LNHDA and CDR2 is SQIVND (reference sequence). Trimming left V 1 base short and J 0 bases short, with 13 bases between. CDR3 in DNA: TGTGCCAGTAGTATAGGCGGGCTCAGGGATAGCAATCAGCCCCAGCATTTT. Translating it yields CASSIGGLRDSNQPQHF.